This TCR beta chain was recorded in a study of T cell repertoires in cytomegalovirus infection. V lost 7 bases to trimming and J lost 3 bases, with 10 bases between them. The CDR3 extends over 13 amino acids. This clonotype has only a few counts. The antigen remains unidentified. Study conclusions and caveats: Cumulative public TCR beta family frequency identified CMV carriers with the relevant HLA. Ex vivo responses were dominated by HLA-C-restricted CMV-specific TCR beta clonotypes.

One entry per CDR3 protein results from TCRdb running MiXCR on the reads. Here the sample spans around 740,000 distinct CDR3 sequences, roughly 36% being singletons. The chain joins TRBV12-3 or TRBV12-4 to TRBJ1-5; D unclear. Sequencing was done on a sample of PBMCs. This TCR came from a human donor in good health (CMV status not recorded). Some clones in this sample may be carry-over from other donors' samples. CDR3 in amino acids: CASKRGFNQPQHF. CDR3 in DNA: TGTGCCAGCAAGCGGGGTTTCAATCAGCCCCAGCATTTT.